This T cell receptor (beta chain) was obtained from a study of T cell repertoires in cytomegalovirus infection. V was shortened by 8 bases and J by 4 bases, with 14 bases between the two germline ends. The CDR3 length is 13 residues. The germline CDR1 and CDR2 sequences are ENHRY and SYGVKD. Only a few counts were recorded for this clonotype. The antigen is not known. TCRdb called the reads again in MiXCR, with one record for every CDR3 protein. The table includes around 100,000 distinct CDR3 sequences, 9.5% to 13% detected once. This chain links TRBV10-3 with TRBJ1-1; weak D call: TRBD1 (6 bases). The specimen was PBMCs, sequenced either directly or after in vitro stimulation (not recorded which). The sequence came from a human donor in good health (CMV status not recorded). Some clones in this sample may be carry-over from other donors' samples. This CDR3 reads CAIGLGQSTEAFF. CDR3 sequence (DNA): TGTGCCATCGGGTTAGGACAGAGCACTGAAGCTTTCTTT.